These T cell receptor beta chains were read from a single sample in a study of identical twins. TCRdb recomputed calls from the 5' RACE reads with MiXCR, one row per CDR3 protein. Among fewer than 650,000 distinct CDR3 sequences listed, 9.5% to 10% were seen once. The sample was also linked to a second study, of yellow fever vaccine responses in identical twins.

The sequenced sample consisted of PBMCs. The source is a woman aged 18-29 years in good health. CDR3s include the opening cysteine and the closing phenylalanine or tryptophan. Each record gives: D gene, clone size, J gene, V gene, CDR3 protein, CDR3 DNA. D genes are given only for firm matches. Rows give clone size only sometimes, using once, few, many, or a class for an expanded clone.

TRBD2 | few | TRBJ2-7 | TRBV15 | CATSRGNSGVGQYF | TGTGCCACCAGCAGAGGAAATAGCGGGGTAGGGCAGTACTTC
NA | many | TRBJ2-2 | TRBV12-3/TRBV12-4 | CASSLSSLNTGELFF | TGTGCCAGCAGTTTATCGTCCCTGAACACCGGGGAGCTGTTTTTT
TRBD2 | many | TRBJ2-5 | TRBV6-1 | CASSTRASGDKETQYF | TGTGCCAGCAGCACAAGGGCTAGCGGGGACAAAGAGACCCAGTACTTC
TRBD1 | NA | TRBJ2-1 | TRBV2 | CASSGDRVYQRLQYNEQFF | TGTGCCAGCAGCGGGGACAGGGTGTACCAACGTCTCCAATACAATGAGCAGTTCTTC
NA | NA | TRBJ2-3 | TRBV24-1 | CATDSPFTDTQYF | TGTGCCACCGACAGCCCCTTCACAGATACGCAGTATTTT
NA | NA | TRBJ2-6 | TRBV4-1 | CASSPHWGGANSGANVLTF | TGCGCCAGCAGCCCCCATTGGGGGGGCGCCAACTCTGGGGCCAACGTCCTGACTTTC
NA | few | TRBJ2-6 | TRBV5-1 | CASSLAGSGGANVLTF | TGCGCCAGCAGCTTGGCCGGATCGGGAGGGGCCAACGTCCTGACTTTC
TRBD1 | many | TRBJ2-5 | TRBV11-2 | CASSSDDRGQETQYF | TGTGCCAGCAGCTCCGACGACAGGGGCCAAGAGACCCAGTACTTC
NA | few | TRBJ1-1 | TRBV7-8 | CASSLVQGSTTEAFF | TGTGCCAGCAGCTTAGTTCAGGGCTCGACCACTGAAGCTTTCTTT
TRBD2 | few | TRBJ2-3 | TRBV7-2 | CASSQFLAGARPDTQYF | TGTGCCAGCAGCCAGTTCCTAGCGGGGGCCCGACCCGATACGCAGTATTTT
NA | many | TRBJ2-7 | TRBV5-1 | CASSLGFSSYEQYF | TGCGCCAGCAGCTTGGGGTTTAGCTCCTACGAGCAGTACTTC
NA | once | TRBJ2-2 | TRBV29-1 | CSVEDGENTGELLF | TGCAGCGTTGAAGACGGGGAAAACACCGGGGAGCTGCTTTTT
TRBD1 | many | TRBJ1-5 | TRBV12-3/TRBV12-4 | CASNGGGLYQPQHF | TGTGCCAGCAACGGAGGGGGCTTGTATCAGCCCCAGCATTTT
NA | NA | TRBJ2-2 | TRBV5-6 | CASSFFPGLANTGELFF | TGTGCCAGCAGCTTTTTCCCGGGACTCGCGAACACCGGGGAGCTGTTTTTT
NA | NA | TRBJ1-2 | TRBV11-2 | CASSLDPEGTSGYTF | TGTGCCAGCAGCTTAGATCCGGAAGGGACCAGCGGCTACACCTTC
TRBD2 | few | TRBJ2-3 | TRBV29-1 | CSVQLAGVTDTQYF | TGCAGCGTTCAGCTAGCGGGAGTTACAGATACGCAGTATTTT
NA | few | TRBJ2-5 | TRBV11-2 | CASSLHQMGETQYF | TGTGCCAGCAGCTTACACCAGATGGGAGAGACCCAGTACTTC
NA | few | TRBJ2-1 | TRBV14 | CASSQLATVQFF | TGTGCCAGCAGCCAACTTGCCACCGTGCAGTTCTTC
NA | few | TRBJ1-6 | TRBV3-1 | CASSQDGVTPLHF | TGTGCCAGCAGCCAAGATGGGGTCACACCCCTCCACTTT
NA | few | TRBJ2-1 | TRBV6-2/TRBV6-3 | CASSSTAYNEQFF | TGTGCCAGCAGTTCGACCGCCTACAATGAGCAGTTCTTC
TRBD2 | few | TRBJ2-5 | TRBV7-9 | CASSPGTRLETQYF | TGTGCCAGCAGCCCTGGGACTAGGCTAGAGACCCAGTACTTC
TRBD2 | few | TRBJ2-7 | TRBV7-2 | CASSLVAGVSYEQYF | TGTGCCAGCAGCTTAGTGGCGGGAGTCTCCTACGAGCAGTACTTC
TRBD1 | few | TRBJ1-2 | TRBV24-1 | CATSEGTANYGYTF | TGTGCCACCAGTGAAGGGACAGCGAACTATGGCTACACCTTC
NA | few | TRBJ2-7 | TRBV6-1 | CASGPAGRYYEQYF | TGTGCCAGCGGGCCAGCGGGCAGATACTACGAGCAGTACTTC
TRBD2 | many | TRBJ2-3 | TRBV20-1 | CSASRGLAGPTDTQYF | TGCAGTGCTAGCCGCGGACTAGCGGGGCCCACAGATACGCAGTATTTT
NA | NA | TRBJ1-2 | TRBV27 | CASSFLPAGYGYTF | TGTGCCAGCAGTTTCCTGCCGGCGGGCTATGGCTACACCTTC
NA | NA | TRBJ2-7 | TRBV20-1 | CSASSSAGRNSYEQYF | TGCAGTGCTAGTTCCTCCGCAGGCCGAAACTCCTACGAGCAGTACTTC
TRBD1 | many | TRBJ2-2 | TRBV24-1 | CATSDPGQGLLGELFF | TGTGCCACCAGTGACCCGGGACAGGGGCTATTGGGGGAGCTGTTTTTT
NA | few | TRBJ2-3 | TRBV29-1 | CSVAVLRTDTQYF | TGCAGCGTCGCGGTGTTGAGGACAGATACGCAGTATTTT
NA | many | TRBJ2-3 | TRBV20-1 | CSERRADTQYF | TGCAGTGAGAGGAGAGCAGATACGCAGTATTTT
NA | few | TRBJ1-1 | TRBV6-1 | CASIPLPGAFF | TGTGCCAGCATACCCCTCCCAGGGGCTTTCTTT
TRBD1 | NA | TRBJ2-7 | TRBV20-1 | CSATSQGVVSEQYF | TGCAGTGCTACATCACAGGGGGTTGTTTCCGAGCAGTACTTC
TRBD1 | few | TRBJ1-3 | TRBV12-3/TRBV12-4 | CASSFGQGATGNTIYF | TGTGCCAGCAGTTTCGGGCAGGGGGCCACTGGAAACACCATATATTTT
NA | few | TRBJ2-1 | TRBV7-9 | CASSLLEKYNEQFF | TGTGCCAGCAGCTTATTGGAAAAATACAATGAGCAGTTCTTC
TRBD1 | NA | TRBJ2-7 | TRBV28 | CASSPITGTGSSEQYF | TGTGCCAGCAGTCCAATTACCGGGACAGGGTCGTCCGAGCAGTACTTC
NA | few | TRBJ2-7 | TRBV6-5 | CASSYSERAYEQYF | TGTGCCAGCAGTTACTCTGAGAGAGCCTACGAGCAGTACTTC
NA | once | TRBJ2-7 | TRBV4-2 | CASSPNVGGLGEQYF | TGTGCCAGCAGCCCCAACGTAGGGGGTTTGGGGGAGCAGTACTTC
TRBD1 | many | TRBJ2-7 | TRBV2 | CASGQVRSYEQYF | TGTGCCAGCGGACAGGTTAGATCCTACGAGCAGTACTTC
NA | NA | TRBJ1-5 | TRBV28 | CASRGRANQPQHF | TGTGCCAGCAGAGGCAGAGCCAATCAGCCCCAGCATTTT
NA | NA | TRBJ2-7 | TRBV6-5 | CASSYSRISYEQYF | TGTGCCAGCAGTTACTCACGGATTTCCTACGAGCAGTACTTC
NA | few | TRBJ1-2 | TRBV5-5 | CASSLEAPHPGGYTF | TGTGCCAGCAGCTTGGAGGCCCCCCACCCGGGCGGCTACACCTTC
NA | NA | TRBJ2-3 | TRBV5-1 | CASSMQVFLNDTQYF | TGCGCCAGCAGCATGCAGGTCTTCCTGAACGATACGCAGTATTTT
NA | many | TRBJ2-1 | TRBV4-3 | CASSQGRAGDEQFF | TGCGCCAGCAGCCAAGGACGTGCCGGCGATGAGCAGTTCTTC
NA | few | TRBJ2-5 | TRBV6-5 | CASSHSGPGGNIQETQYF | TGTGCCAGCAGCCACTCGGGGCCCGGGGGCAATATCCAAGAGACCCAGTACTTC
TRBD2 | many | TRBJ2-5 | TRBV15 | CATGRGLASETQYF | TGTGCCACCGGCCGGGGACTAGCCTCAGAGACCCAGTACTTC
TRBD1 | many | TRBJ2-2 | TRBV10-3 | CAITTGQGLLAGELFF | TGTGCCATCACCACAGGACAGGGTTTATTGGCCGGGGAGCTGTTTTTT
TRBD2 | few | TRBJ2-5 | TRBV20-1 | CSALPAAGGETQYF | TGCAGTGCTCTTCCGGCAGCCGGGGGGGAGACCCAGTACTTC
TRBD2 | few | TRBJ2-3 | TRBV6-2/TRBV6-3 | CASRGLAGGDTQYF | TGTGCCAGCCGGGGACTAGCGGGAGGAGATACGCAGTATTTT
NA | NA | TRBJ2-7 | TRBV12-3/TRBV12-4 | CASAKGVGNEQYF | TGTGCCAGCGCCAAGGGGGTGGGAAACGAGCAGTACTTC
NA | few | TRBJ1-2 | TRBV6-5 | CASSYWGSGYTF | TGTGCCAGCAGTTACTGGGGGTCTGGCTACACCTTC
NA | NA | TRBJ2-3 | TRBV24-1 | CATSATAPLGGDTQYF | TGTGCCACCAGCGCCACTGCGCCTCTAGGTGGGGATACGCAGTATTTT
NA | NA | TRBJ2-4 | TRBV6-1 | CASSGENTKIQYF | TGTGCCAGCTCAGGGGAGAACACGAAGATTCAGTACTTC
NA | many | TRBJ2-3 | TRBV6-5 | CASSYSSSESTDTQYF | TGTGCCAGCAGTTACTCTTCTAGCGAGAGCACAGATACGCAGTATTTT
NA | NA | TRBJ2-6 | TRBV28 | CASSSQGLSGANVLTF | TGTGCCAGCAGCTCTCAGGGTTTATCTGGGGCCAACGTCCTGACTTTC
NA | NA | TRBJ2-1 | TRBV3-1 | CASSQYDRSYNEQFF | TGTGCCAGCAGCCAATACGACAGATCCTACAATGAGCAGTTCTTC
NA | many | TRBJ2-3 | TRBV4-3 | CASSQESGVGNTQYF | TGCGCCAGCAGCCAAGAATCGGGAGTCGGGAATACGCAGTATTTT
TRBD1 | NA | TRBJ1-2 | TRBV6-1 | CAVMTGAGYGYTF | TGTGCCGTGATGACAGGGGCCGGGTATGGCTACACCTTC
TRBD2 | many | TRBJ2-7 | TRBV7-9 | CASSLTRTSTLYEQYF | TGTGCCAGCAGCTTAACACGGACTAGCACGCTCTACGAGCAGTACTTC